This TCR beta chain was retrieved from a study of blood T cell repertoires in COVID-19. Study-level background: Samples representing acute and convalescent COVID-19 were sourced from the United States, Italy and Spain. Nucleic acid was either cDNA or gDNA, and it came from T cells, B-cell-depleted T cells, or PBMCs.

Deletions cut 1 base from V and 5 bases from J, with 8 bases between. This CDR3 is built from 13 residues. The germline gives CDR1 SGHTA, CDR2 FQGNSA. Original methodology: Estimates of nucleated cell counts were drawn from the amplification of reference gene primers. Some clones are missing from TCRdb's copy, which holds only in-frame ones; the method was immunoSEQ multiplex PCR. From that table come the V and J calls and clone size; the DNA was used to work out D and trimming. The repertoire includes 150,000 to 200,000 clones, around 86% of them detected once, and about 7% sits in the top ten. The source of this sequence is a man aged 35 to 55 with acute or convalescent COVID-19. Sequencing was done on a sample of peripheral blood. The chain links TRBV7-2 to TRBJ2-5; D may be TRBD2 (7 bases). The CDR3 spells CASSLGGGETQYF. CDR3 coding DNA: TGTGCCAGCAGCTTAGGCGGGGGCGAGACCCAGTACTTC. The full variable domain, in which reference TRBV7-2 and TRBJ2-5 provide the parts outside the CDR3, is GAGVSQSPSNKVTEKGKDVELRCDPISGHTALYWYRQSLGQGLEFLIYFQGNSAPDKSGLPSDRFSAERTGGSVSTLTIQRTQQEDSAVYLCASSLGGGETQYFGPGTRLLVL.